This T cell receptor (beta chain) comes out of a study of T-cell memory formation after mild COVID-19. Study overall: Clusters of TCRs were largely donor specific. Study-wide points: CM and EM subsets held most contracting CD4+ clones; EMRA held CD8+ ones. From day 15 to 85, contracting clones were balanced between CD4 and CD8, whereas later expanders leaned toward CD4+.

This clonotype was found many times. Its antigen is still unknown. CDR3 size: 13 residues. Germline CDR1 reads MNHNY; CDR2 reads SVGAGI (reference sequence). With 2 bases removed from V and 5 bases from J, the gap between germline ends came to 9 bases. TCR alpha and TCR beta cDNA libraries with sample barcodes and UMIs came from 5'RACE using constant-segment primers. A single record per CDR3 protein comes from TCRdb applying MiXCR to the 5' RACE reads. The top ten hold under 2.5% of the sample, which has more than 120,000 distinct CDR3 sequences, over 6% seen once. This chain connects TRBV6-6 to TRBJ2-5; either TRBD1 or TRBD2 may fit D (5 bases each). Sequenced input: PBMCs or a T cell subset sorted from them (not recorded which). The receptor was isolated from an adult woman who had mild COVID-19 (a few samples of this study predate the infection). Cell type and time point are not known. CDR3 bases: TGTGCCAGCAGTTACAGGGGCGGGGAGACCCAGTACTTC. It is translated as CASSYRGGETQYF.